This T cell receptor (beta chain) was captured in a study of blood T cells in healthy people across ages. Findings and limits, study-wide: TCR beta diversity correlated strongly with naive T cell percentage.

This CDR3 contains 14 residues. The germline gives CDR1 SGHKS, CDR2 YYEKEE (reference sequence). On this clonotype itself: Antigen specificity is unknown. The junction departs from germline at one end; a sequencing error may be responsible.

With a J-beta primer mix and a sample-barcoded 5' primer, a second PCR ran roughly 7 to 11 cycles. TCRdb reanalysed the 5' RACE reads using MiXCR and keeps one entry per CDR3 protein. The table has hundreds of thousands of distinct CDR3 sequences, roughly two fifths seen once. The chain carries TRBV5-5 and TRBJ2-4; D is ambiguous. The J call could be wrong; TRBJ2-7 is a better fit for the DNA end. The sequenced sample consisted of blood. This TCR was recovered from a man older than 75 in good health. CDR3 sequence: CASSTYLDGYEQYF. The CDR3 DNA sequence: TGCGCCAGCAGCACTTACTTGGACGGCTACGAGCAGTACTTC.